These 27 T cell receptor beta chains originate from one sample sequenced in a study of T cells expressing NK-cell markers. Using the 5' RACE reads, TCRdb records one entry per CDR3 protein without DNA. Its table lists about 260,000 distinct CDR3 sequences. The sample was blood T cells: a sorted CD56 or NKG2C T cell subset, CD4+ or CD8+ T cells, or bulk PBMC T cells (not recorded which). Receptors were obtained from a man between 18 and 35 years old in good health.

The chain has TRBV15 and TRBJ2-7; TCRdb proposes TRBD1, but this gene call is untestable without DNA. This CDR3 comprises 13 residues. In germline, CDR1 is LNHNV, CDR2 YYDKDF (reference sequence). CDR3 sequence: CATSGDRSYEQYF. Variable domain in full (rest from reference TRBV15 and TRBJ2-7): DAMVIQNPRYQVTQFGKPVTLSCSQTLNHNVMYWYQQKSSQAPKLLFHYYDKDFNNEADTPDNFQSRRPNTSFCFLDIRSPGLGDTAMYLCATSGDRSYEQYFGPGTRLTVT.

This chain uses TRBV14 with TRBJ2-1. Looked up from germline, CDR1 is SGHDN and CDR2 is FVKESK. The CDR3 is 13 amino acids. The CDR3 sequence is CASSQDWHPEQFF.

The V call is TRBV11-2, the J call TRBJ2-2; TCRdb lists TRBD2, though no DNA is available to test this call. Germline CDR1 SGHAT, CDR2 FQNNGV. The length of the CDR3 is 15 residues. The CDR3 protein is CASSSRPAGTGELFF.

The chain couples TRBV24-1 to TRBJ2-2; no DNA is available, so the TRBD2 call from TCRdb remains unchecked. Germline values: CDR1 KGHDR, CDR2 SFDVKD. CDR3 length equals 17 residues. The CDR3 sequence is CATSDPRLAPNTGELFF.

The chain combines TRBV3-1 with TRBJ1-2; as DNA is missing, the TRBD1 call by TCRdb cannot be tested. CDR3 size: 14 residues. CDR1 LGHDT and CDR2 YNNKEL come from the germline V gene (reference sequence). The CDR3 loop reads CASTRRNDWGGYTF.

The chain carries TRBV7-9 and TRBJ2-1; the TCRdb D gene call, TRBD2, has no DNA to confirm it. The germline gives CDR1 SEHNR, CDR2 FQNEAQ (reference sequence). This CDR3 region has 14 residues. The chain's CDR3 is CASSLTGGSDEQFF.

The chain recombines TRBV15 with TRBJ2-3. CDR1 is LNHNV, CDR2 YYDKDF, per germline (reference sequence). This CDR3 comprises 15 residues. The CDR3 loop is CATSREAQSTDTQYF.

The chain employs TRBV12-3 or TRBV12-4 and TRBJ2-2. This CDR3 spans 15 amino acids. CDR3 in amino acids: CASSLAAVNTGELFF.

The chain is built from TRBV24-1 and TRBJ2-1; checking the TCRdb D call of TRBD2 is not possible without DNA. Germline CDR1 reads KGHDR; CDR2 reads SFDVKD. This CDR3 is 14 amino acids long. The CDR3 is CATSDWTSGSLQFF.

This rearrangement joins TRBV5-1 to TRBJ2-3; TCRdb selects TRBD2, and the lack of DNA leaves this call unchecked. CDR3 length equals 15 residues. The germline V gene encodes CDR1 SGHRS and CDR2 YFSETQ. CDR3 sequence: CASSPGGLVSDTQYF.

The V and J genes are TRBV29-1 and TRBJ2-1; lacking DNA, the TRBD1 call made by TCRdb goes unchecked. Germline CDR1 reads SQVTM; CDR2 reads ANQGSEA. The CDR3 sequence is 16 residues long. CDR3 sequence: CSVEGGGLSSYNEQFF.

The rearrangement uses TRBV5-1 and TRBJ2-3. The CDR3 totals 13 residues. Germline values: CDR1 SGHRS, CDR2 YFSETQ. The chain's CDR3 is CASSFDRTDTQYF. The full variable domain, with the rest looked up from reference TRBV5-1 and TRBJ2-3, is KAGVTQTPRYLIKTRGQQVTLSCSPISGHRSVSWYQQTPGQGLQFLFEYFSETQRNKGNFPGRFSGRQFSNSRSEMNVSTLELGDSALYLCASSFDRTDTQYFGPGTRLTVL.

The CDR3 loop reads CSVRRGTSDREGELFF. The chain joins TRBV20-1 to TRBJ2-2; TCRdb proposes TRBD2, but this gene call is untestable without DNA. Germline V gives CDR1 DFQATT, CDR2 SNEGSKA (reference sequence). The CDR3 has 16 amino acids.

The V gene is TRBV5-1, the J gene TRBJ1-2. Looked up from germline, CDR1 is SGHRS and CDR2 is YFSETQ. CDR3 length equals 15 residues. Here the CDR3 reads CASSFVGEANYGYTF.

This chain connects TRBV20-1 to TRBJ2-7. Germline CDR1 reads DFQATT; CDR2 reads SNEGSKA (reference sequence). The CDR3 is 13 amino acids. This CDR3 is CSANGNGVYEQYF.

The CDR3 region is CASSPGTGREQYF. The chain is built from TRBV27 and TRBJ2-7; the D call of TRBD1 rests on TCRdb alone, since no DNA is present to check it. The CDR3 sequence is 13 residues long. Germline V CDR1 and CDR2: MNHEY, SMNVEV (reference sequence).

The CDR3 protein is CASRKGQVSDEQYF. The chain uses TRBV12-3 or TRBV12-4 and TRBJ2-7; the TRBD1 assignment by TCRdb is unverifiable without DNA. The CDR3 length is 14 residues.

The chain is built from TRBV10-2 and TRBJ1-3; the D gene TCRdb calls, TRBD1, cannot be checked with no DNA. Germline V gene sequence: CDR1 WSHSY, CDR2 SAAADI. The CDR3 is made up of 16 amino acids. The CDR3 here is CASRYNRGDSGNTIYF.

The rearrangement joins TRBV30 to TRBJ1-1. The CDR3 contains 11 residues. Per germline, CDR1 GTSNPN and CDR2 SVGIG (reference sequence). The CDR3 here is CAWVGNTEAFF.

This chain connects TRBV6-1 to TRBJ1-5; the D call from TCRdb, TRBD1, cannot be confirmed without DNA. CDR3 size: 14 residues. Germline V gene data show CDR1 as MNHNS and CDR2 as SASEGT. CDR3 sequence: CASRDRESNQPQHF.

The V gene is TRBV10-3, the J gene TRBJ2-5; TCRdb selects TRBD2, and the lack of DNA leaves this call unchecked. CDR3 length: 14 residues. The V gene's germline CDR1 is ENHRY and CDR2 SYGVKD. CDR3 loop: CAISDGLATETQYF.

This chain connects TRBV29-1 to TRBJ1-5. Germline CDR1 is SQVTM and CDR2 is ANQGSEA. This CDR3 region has 13 residues. CDR3 sequence: CSVEDGLGQPQHF.

The V and J genes are TRBV29-1 and TRBJ2-1; the TRBD2 assignment by TCRdb is unverifiable without DNA. This CDR3 is built from 16 residues. Germline CDR1 reads SQVTM; CDR2 reads ANQGSEA. The CDR3 loop is CSVDTPGGLSYNEQFF.

V and J are TRBV24-1 and TRBJ2-1; TCRdb designates TRBD1, a call that cannot be tested without DNA. The CDR3 totals 15 residues. The germline gives CDR1 KGHDR, CDR2 SFDVKD. CDR3 residues: CATSPGQGAFDEQFF.

The chain has TRBV12-3 or TRBV12-4 and TRBJ2-3; TCRdb outputs TRBD1, but without DNA this stays unchecked. The CDR3 spans 18 residues. This chain's CDR3 is CASRFGTLSRPVPDTQYF.

The chain recombines TRBV12-3 or TRBV12-4 with TRBJ1-4. The CDR3 totals 13 residues. The CDR3 protein is CASSFAAGEKLFF.

This chain joins TRBV4-3 and TRBJ2-4; TCRdb selects TRBD2, and the lack of DNA leaves this call unchecked. CDR1 is LGHNA and CDR2 is YSLEER in the germline V gene. CDR3 size: 15 residues. The CDR3 loop reads CASSQDRREVYIQYF.